This T cell receptor (beta chain) was sequenced during a study of T cell responses to AZD1222 COVID-19 vaccine. Study-level results: Females outnumbered males among donors, who were mostly white British; clonal diversity was possibly underestimated.

On this clone itself: The antigen is not known.

The method was immunoSEQ multiplex PCR; TCRdb's version includes in-frame clones alone and lacks a portion of them. The data hold around 140,000 clones, with roughly 87% observed a single time. V was trimmed by 4 bases and J by 0 bases, leaving 7 bases between them. The germline V gene encodes CDR1 GTSNPN and CDR2 SVGIG (reference sequence). The CDR3 is made up of 13 amino acids. V is TRBV30 and J is TRBJ1-3; D unclear. Sequenced here: peripheral blood, sampled on day 0 of AZD1222 vaccination. The sequence was obtained from an adult in good health. In DNA, the CDR3 is TGTGCCTGGACCGTCAGCTCTGGAAACACCATATATTTT. Amino acid sequence: CAWTVSSGNTIYF.